A single sample is the source of the 27 T cell receptor beta chains below, sequenced in a study of blood T cell repertoires in COVID-19. Measured with immunoSEQ multiplex PCR; TCRdb has only the in-frame clones, and not every one. The data contain about 210,000 clones, about nine tenths of them singletons. Sample: PBMCs or T cells enriched from blood (not recorded which). The receptors were gathered from a man younger than 30 with acute COVID-19.

The CDR3 region has the DNA TGCGCCAGCGGGACAAGAACCGGGGAGCTGTTTTTT. As protein: CASGTRTGELFF. The chain links TRBV10-1 to TRBJ2-2; D is possibly TRBD1 (6 bases). The CDR3 has 12 residues. CDR1 and CDR2 from the germline V gene are WNHNN and SYGVQD (reference sequence). V lost 8 bases and J lost 5, with 9 bases in between.

The chain couples TRBV5-4 to TRBJ2-7, with TRBD2 identical over 10 bases. The V and J ends lost 2 bases and 6 bases, in that order; junction bases with no gene match: 8. CDR1 is SGHNT and CDR2 is YYREEE in the germline V gene (reference sequence). CDR3 length: 15 residues. In DNA, the CDR3 is TGTGCCAGCAGCTTAGGTGCGGGACTAGCGATCGAGCAGTACTTC. Amino acid sequence: CASSLGAGLAIEQYF. Full variable domain (remainder filled in from reference TRBV5-4 and TRBJ2-7): ETGVTQSPTHLIKTRGQQVTLRCSSQSGHNTVSWYQQALGQGPQFIFQYYREEENGRGNFPPRFSGLQFPNYSSELNVNALELDDSALYLCASSLGAGLAIEQYFGPGTRLTVT.

This chain connects TRBV7-9 to TRBJ2-5, with 7 bases aligning to TRBD2. The CDR3 loop spans 14 amino acids. Trimming took 5 bases from V and 5 from J; bases not matched to a gene: 8. In germline, CDR1 is SEHNR, CDR2 FQNEAQ (reference sequence). The CDR3 loop reads CASSTLGLGETQYF. The CDR3 nucleotides read TGTGCCAGCAGCACACTAGGACTAGGGGAGACCCAGTACTTC.

V and J are TRBV6-5 and TRBJ1-6, with D possibly being TRBD1 (6 bases). CDR1 is MNHEY and CDR2 is SVGAGI in the germline V gene. The V end was cut by 7 bases, the J end by 11 bases, with 15 bases between. CDR3 size: 13 residues. Written as DNA, the CDR3 is TGTGCCAGCACCCCCAGGGGAGCGGCACCCCTCCACTTT. It is translated as CASTPRGAAPLHF.

J is TRBJ2-7 and V is TRBV28; D is unresolved. CDR3 length: 13 amino acids. V was pared by 6 bases and J by 7 bases, with 16 bases between. Germline V gene data show CDR1 as MDHEN and CDR2 as SYDVKM. CDR3 nucleotide sequence: TGTGCCAGCAGCCCTTTACTTCTTCGGGAGCAGTACTTC. The encoded protein is CASSPLLLREQYF.

This chain joins TRBV13 and TRBJ2-1; 14 positions match TRBD2. The ends lost 5 bases at V and 5 bases at J; junction bases unmatched: 5. The germline CDR1 and CDR2 sequences are PRHDT and FYEKMQ (reference sequence). The length of the CDR3 is 16 residues. CDR3 coding DNA: TGTGCCAGCAGCCCGTCGACTAGCGGGAGGGACAATGAGCAGTTCTTC. It codes for CASSPSTSGRDNEQFF.

The J gene is TRBJ2-2, the V gene TRBV9, with a weak D call TRBD2 (6 bases). The CDR3 runs to 13 residues. Per germline, CDR1 SGDLS and CDR2 YYNGEE. V dropped 6 bases and J dropped 4 bases, with 10 bases sitting between them. The CDR3: CASTGGPTGELFF. The CDR3 bases are TGTGCCAGCACCGGAGGGCCCACCGGGGAGCTGTTTTTT.

The chain recombines TRBV7-9 with TRBJ1-2; 8 nucleotides align to TRBD1. The CDR3 length is 15 residues. V trimming: 2 bases; J trimming: 4 bases; junction bases outside the gene matches: 6. Germline V gene sequence: CDR1 SEHNR, CDR2 FQNEAQ (reference sequence). The CDR3 coding sequence is TGTGCCAGCAGCTTAACACAGGGGGGAGGCTATGGCTACACCTTC. It codes for CASSLTQGGGYGYTF.

This clone was seen more than once but under ten times. V and J are TRBV18 and TRBJ1-2, with D possibly being TRBD1 (5 bases). Germline V CDR1 and CDR2: KGHSH, LQKENI. The CDR3 totals 16 residues. Deletions cut 0 bases from V and 3 bases from J, with 14 bases between. The CDR3 spells CASSPPSLGADYGYTF. Written as DNA, the CDR3 is TGTGCCAGCTCACCACCATCACTTGGGGCAGACTATGGCTACACCTTC.

The chain uses TRBV11-2 and TRBJ2-1, with 7 bases matching TRBD2. Germline CDR1 SGHAT, CDR2 FQNNGV. The junction had 7 bases not matched to a gene; V was cut back by 5 bases and J by 0 bases. CDR3 length: 16 amino acids. Written as DNA, the CDR3 is TGTGCCAGCAGCGACTCAGCGGGACCCTCCTACAATGAGCAGTTCTTC. Residues: CASSDSAGPSYNEQFF.

This sequence joins TRBV28 and TRBJ1-2; D remains unclear. CDR3 length: 13 residues. Per the germline V gene, CDR1 is MDHEN and CDR2 is SYDVKM. The germline V and J ends were trimmed by 1 base and 4 bases, with 7 bases remaining between them. In DNA, the CDR3 is TGTGCCAGCAGTTTATCAGAGGTCTATGGCTACACCTTC. It codes for CASSLSEVYGYTF.

The J gene is TRBJ2-2, the V gene TRBV20-1; weak D call: TRBD2 (6 bases). CDR3 length: 14 residues. V was clipped by 3 bases and J by 0 bases, with 8 bases between them. Germline values: CDR1 DFQATT, CDR2 SNEGSKA (reference sequence). As DNA, the CDR3 is TGCAGTGCTAGTGGGAGGACGAACACCGGGGAGCTGTTTTTT. It yields the protein CSASGRTNTGELFF.

A single count supports this clone. This chain links TRBV28 with TRBJ2-3, with a possible D match to TRBD1 (7 bases). V was shortened by 6 bases and J by 2 bases, with 15 bases between the two germline ends. The CDR3 runs 15 residues. CDR1 and CDR2 (germline): MDHEN, SYDVKM. As DNA, the CDR3 is TGTGCCAGCAGCAGGGGGTGGGGGGCCACAGATACGCAGTATTTT. The encoded protein is CASSRGWGATDTQYF.

V and J are TRBV7-9 and TRBJ1-1; no definite D call. Per the germline V gene, CDR1 is SEHNR and CDR2 is FQNEAQ (reference sequence). The germline V and J ends were trimmed by 5 bases and 0 bases, with 10 bases remaining between them. The CDR3 extends over 14 amino acids. The CDR3: CASSRGLMNTEAFF. DNA for the CDR3: TGTGCCAGCAGCCGCGGCCTCATGAACACTGAAGCTTTCTTT.

This chain joins TRBV7-2 and TRBJ2-7; TRBD1 agrees at 7 bases. Looked up from germline, CDR1 is SGHTA and CDR2 is FQGNSA. This CDR3 has 12 residues. The V segment lost 8 bases and the J segment 6 bases; nucleotides outside the gene matches: 7. Here the CDR3 DNA reads TGTGCCAGCGGAACATACAGGGGCGAGCAGTACTTC. Encoded protein: CASGTYRGEQYF.

The chain joins TRBV28 to TRBJ2-7; D is possibly TRBD1 (6 bases). The length of the CDR3 is 15 residues. The V end was cut by 2 bases, the J end by 2 bases, with 13 bases between. Germline CDR1 MDHEN, CDR2 SYDVKM. The CDR3 spells CASSLGGQSAYEQYF. Here the CDR3 DNA reads TGTGCCAGCAGTTTAGGAGGACAGTCGGCCTACGAGCAGTACTTC.

This chain connects TRBV3-1 (or the pseudogene TRBV3-2) to TRBJ2-1, with 8 bases matching TRBD2. The germline gives CDR1 LGHDT, CDR2 YNNKEL (reference sequence). The CDR3 contains 14 residues. V was clipped by 1 base and J by 8 bases; unmatched bases: 4. CDR3 nucleotides: TGTGCCAGCAGCCAAGCCGGGAGGGGGGATGAGCAGTTCTTC. As protein: CASSQAGRGDEQFF.

CDR3 sequence (DNA): TGTGCCACCAGCAGCGACGGCGGTAATAGCGGGAGGGCTATCTACAATGAGCAGTTCTTC. This gives the protein CATSSDGGNSGRAIYNEQFF. This chain uses TRBV15 with TRBJ2-1, with 11 bases identical to TRBD2. Germline CDR1 LNHNV, CDR2 YYDKDF (reference sequence). The ends lost 3 bases at V and 3 bases at J; junction bases unmatched: 16. The CDR3 consists of 20 residues.

The chain has TRBV7-9 and TRBJ2-7; possibly TRBD1 for D (6 bases). Germline CDR1 SEHNR, CDR2 FQNEAQ (reference sequence). CDR3 length: 16 amino acids. Between the trimmed V and J ends, which lost 5 bases and 3 bases, there was a span of 20 bases. CDR3 protein: CASSAFRGLRDYEQYF. CDR3 coding DNA: TGTGCCAGCAGCGCCTTCAGGGGTCTCCGGGACTACGAGCAGTACTTC.

The V gene is TRBV5-6, the J gene TRBJ1-6; possible D gene TRBD1, 5 bases. V was pared by 4 bases and J by 1 base, with 12 bases between. Germline V gene sequence: CDR1 SGHDT, CDR2 YYEEEE. This CDR3 has 16 amino acids. The CDR3, as DNA: TGTGCCAGCAGCCCCACAGGTTTATCCTATAATTCACCCCTCCACTTT. It encodes CASSPTGLSYNSPLHF. The complete variable domain, with remaining parts taken from reference TRBV5-6 and TRBJ1-6, reads DAGVTQSPTHLIKTRGQQVTLRCSPKSGHDTVSWYQQALGQGPQFIFQYYEEEERQRGNFPDRFSGHQFPNYSSELNVNALLLGDSALYLCASSPTGLSYNSPLHFGNGTRLTVT.

The chain has TRBV10-2 and TRBJ2-7; maybe TRBD1 (6 bases). Trimming pared 6 bases from V and 3 bases from J, leaving 12 bases between. The CDR3 consists of 13 residues. Germline CDR1 and CDR2: WSHSY and SAAADI. CDR3 residues: CASSVPRGYEQYF. The CDR3 DNA reads TGCGCCAGCAGCGTACCCAGGGGCTACGAGCAGTACTTC.

This clone was seen only a few times. The chain joins TRBV7-9 to TRBJ1-2; D remains unclear. CDR1 and CDR2 from the germline V gene are SEHNR and FQNEAQ (reference sequence). CDR3 size: 14 residues. V lost 1 base to trimming and J lost 0 bases, with 6 bases between them. CDR3 coding DNA: TGTGCCAGCAGCTTAGGAGGGACTAACTATGGCTACACCTTC. This encodes CASSLGGTNYGYTF.

V usage is TRBV19 and J usage is TRBJ2-1, with 13 nucleotides matching TRBD2. The CDR3 is made up of 21 amino acids. The germline V gene encodes CDR1 LNHDA and CDR2 SQIVND (reference sequence). With 6 bases clipped from V and 0 bases from J, the junction kept 17 bases outside the gene matches. CDR3 coding DNA: TGTGCCAGTAGCTCAAAGGATTCCGGGACTAGCGGGACTATCTCCTACAATGAGCAGTTCTTC. Translated, it gives CASSSKDSGTSGTISYNEQFF.

The chain couples TRBV19 to TRBJ2-1, with TRBD1 identical over 8 bases. CDR3 length equals 16 residues. Trimming cost V 4 bases and J 5 bases; bases outside gene matches: 10. The germline V gene encodes CDR1 LNHDA and CDR2 SQIVND (reference sequence). CDR3 in amino acids: CASSTILGQGDNEQFF. The CDR3, as DNA: TGTGCCAGTAGTACGATCCTCGGACAGGGCGACAATGAGCAGTTCTTC.

The chain has TRBV6-5 and TRBJ2-3, with D perhaps matching TRBD2 (5 bases). This CDR3 has 16 amino acids. Germline V gives CDR1 MNHEY, CDR2 SVGAGI. V was shortened by 2 bases and J by 4 bases, with 16 bases between the two germline ends. The CDR3 DNA is TGTGCCAGCAGTTACGGCTCCGGTCTAGCCCCAGATACGCAGTATTTT. This sequence encodes CASSYGSGLAPDTQYF.

The V call is TRBV4-2, the J call TRBJ2-1; 7 nucleotides align to TRBD2. This CDR3 spans 17 amino acids. Germline V CDR1 and CDR2: LGHNA, YNFKEQ. V dropped 3 bases and J dropped 6; count of bases not matched to a gene: 14. DNA for the CDR3: TGTGCCAGCAGCCATATCATCAGCGGGAAAGGTGGCAATGAGCAGTTCTTC. Translated: CASSHIISGKGGNEQFF.

J is TRBJ1-2 and V is TRBV5-4; D ambiguous. The CDR3 is made up of 13 amino acids. Germline V CDR1 and CDR2: SGHNT, YYREEE (reference sequence). Trimming took off 4 bases at V and 8 bases at J, with 15 bases between the two ends. The CDR3 DNA reads TGTGCCAGCAGCCCTAATAGATTGCGAGGCTACACCTTC. The encoded protein is CASSPNRLRGYTF.